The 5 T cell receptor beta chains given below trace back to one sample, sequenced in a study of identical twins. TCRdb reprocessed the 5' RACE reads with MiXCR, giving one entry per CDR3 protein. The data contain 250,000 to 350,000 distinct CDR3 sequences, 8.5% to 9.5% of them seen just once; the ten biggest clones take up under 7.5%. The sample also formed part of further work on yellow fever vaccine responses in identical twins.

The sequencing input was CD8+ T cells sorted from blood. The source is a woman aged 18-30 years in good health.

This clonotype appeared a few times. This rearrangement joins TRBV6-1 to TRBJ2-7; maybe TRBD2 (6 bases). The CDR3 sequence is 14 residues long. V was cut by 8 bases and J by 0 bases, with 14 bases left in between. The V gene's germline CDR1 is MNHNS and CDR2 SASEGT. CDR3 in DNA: TGTGCCAGCCGGCCGGGGGATAGCTCCTACGAGCAGTACTTC. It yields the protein CASRPGDSSYEQYF.

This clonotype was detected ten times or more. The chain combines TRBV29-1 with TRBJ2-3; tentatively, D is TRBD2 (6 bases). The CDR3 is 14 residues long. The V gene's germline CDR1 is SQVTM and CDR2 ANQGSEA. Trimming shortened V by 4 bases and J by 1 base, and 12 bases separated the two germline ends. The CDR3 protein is CSVVDPSGTDTQYF. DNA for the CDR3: TGCAGCGTTGTTGATCCTAGCGGCACAGATACGCAGTATTTT.

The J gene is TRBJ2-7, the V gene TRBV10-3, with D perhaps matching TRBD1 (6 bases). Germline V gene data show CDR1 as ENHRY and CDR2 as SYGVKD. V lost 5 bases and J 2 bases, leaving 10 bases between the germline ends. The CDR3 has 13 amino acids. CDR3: CAISLDRTYEQYF. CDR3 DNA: TGTGCCATCAGTCTAGACAGGACCTACGAGCAGTACTTC.

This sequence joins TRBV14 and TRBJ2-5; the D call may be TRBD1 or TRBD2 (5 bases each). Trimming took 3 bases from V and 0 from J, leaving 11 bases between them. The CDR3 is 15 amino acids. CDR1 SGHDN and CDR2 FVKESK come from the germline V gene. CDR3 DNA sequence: TGTGCCAGCAGCCAGATGAGGGGCAACCAAGAGACCCAGTACTTC. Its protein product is CASSQMRGNQETQYF.

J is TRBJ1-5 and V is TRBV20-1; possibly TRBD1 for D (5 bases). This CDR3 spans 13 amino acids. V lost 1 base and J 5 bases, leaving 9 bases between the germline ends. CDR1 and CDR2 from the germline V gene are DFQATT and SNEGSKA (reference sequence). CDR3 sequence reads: CSARGRGDQPQHF. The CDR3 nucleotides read TGCAGTGCTAGAGGAAGGGGCGATCAGCCCCAGCATTTT.